This entry lists 5 T cell receptor beta chains sequenced from one sample in a study of blood T cell repertoires in COVID-19. Produced via immunoSEQ multiplex PCR; TCRdb's table is partial and in-frame only. The table records 250,000 or so clones, 80% to 95% of them present only once. Sequencing was carried out using peripheral blood. The receptors derive from a man under 40 with COVID-19, enrolled during active disease.

In its sample, this clone was seen once. This specimen includes other DNA sequences encoding the same CDR3. The chain joins TRBV5-1 to TRBJ1-4, with D unclear. Germline assignment: CDR1 SGHRS and CDR2 YFSETQ. The germline V and J ends were trimmed by 0 bases and 7 bases, with 10 bases remaining between them. There are 14 residues in the CDR3. The CDR3 sequence is CASSLGGIGEKLFF. For the CDR3, the DNA is TGCGCCAGCAGCTTGGGAGGGATCGGTGAAAAACTGTTTTTT.

J is TRBJ1-6 and V is TRBV2; 7 bases are shared with TRBD1. The CDR3 contains 15 residues. The V segment lost 5 bases and the J segment 5 bases; nucleotides outside the gene matches: 6. Per germline, CDR1 SNHLY and CDR2 FYNNEI. Here the CDR3 reads CASSPQGGDNSPLHF. The CDR3 bases are TGTGCCAGCAGTCCCCAGGGGGGAGATAATTCACCCCTCCACTTT.

The chain combines TRBV9 with TRBJ2-5; 8 bases fit TRBD2. CDR3 length: 17 amino acids. Per the germline V gene, CDR1 is SGDLS and CDR2 is YYNGEE. J gave up 1 base and V 0 bases, and 8 bases lay outside the gene matches. CDR3 residues: CASSVDYAGGLQETQYF. Here the CDR3 DNA reads TGTGCCAGCAGCGTAGATTACGCGGGGGGCCTCCAAGAGACCCAGTACTTC.

This clone has just a few counts. The rearrangement uses TRBV7-9 and TRBJ1-3; D possibly corresponds to TRBD1 (5 bases). This CDR3 region has 15 residues. CDR1 SEHNR and CDR2 FQNEAQ come from the germline V gene (reference sequence). Trimming pared 2 bases from V and 2 bases from J, leaving 10 bases between. The CDR3 DNA is TGTGCCAGCAGCTTAAGGGCAGGGCCTGGAAACACCATATATTTT. This gives the protein CASSLRAGPGNTIYF.

About this clone itself: This same CDR3 is encoded by further DNA sequences in the sample. The chain has TRBV6-2 or TRBV6-3 and TRBJ1-2, with 7 bases fitting TRBD1. Germline V gives CDR1 MNHEY, CDR2 SVGEGT. The CDR3 consists of 14 residues. The V and J ends lost 2 bases and 7 bases, in that order; junction bases with no gene match: 7. DNA of the CDR3: TGTGCCAGCAGTTACCCCGGGACAGTCCGTGGCTACACCTTC. This gives the protein CASSYPGTVRGYTF.